These 21 T cell receptor beta chains were all obtained from the same sample, sequenced in a study of Ad26.COV2.S vaccination and SARS-CoV-2 variants. Profiling relied on immunoSEQ multiplex PCR, and the TCRdb table lists in-frame clones only, not all of them. The table includes 440,000 or so clones, 90% detected once. Described treatment: 15 to 20 received Ad26.COV2.S at low or high dose, single or two shots; 5 received placebo; per-sample allocation not given. Sampling happened 63 days after the first vaccine or placebo injection. Here the sequenced sample was peripheral blood, taken in a trial of Ad26.COV2.S vaccine versus placebo. These TCRs come from a person aged 18-65 years who received the Ad26.COV2.S COVID-19 vaccine or a placebo.

This chain joins TRBV28 and TRBJ2-7; a weak D match, TRBD1 (7 bases). The V gene lost 3 bases and the J gene lost 2 bases, with 14 bases spanning the gap. The CDR3 spans 15 residues. Germline V lookup: CDR1 MDHEN, CDR2 SYDVKM. The CDR3 here is CASSFGQGGAYEQYF. In DNA, the CDR3 is TGTGCCAGCAGTTTTGGGCAGGGGGGAGCCTACGAGCAGTACTTC.

This rearrangement joins TRBV10-3 to TRBJ2-1; 9 bases match TRBD2. The trim removed 4 bases at V and 0 bases at J, leaving 4 bases unmatched. CDR3 length equals 16 residues. Germline assignment: CDR1 ENHRY and CDR2 SYGVKD. DNA for the CDR3: TGTGCCATCAGTGGGACTAGCGTAAGCTCCTACAATGAGCAGTTCTTC. This codes for CAISGTSVSSYNEQFF.

This rearrangement joins TRBV5-1 to TRBJ2-3, with 7 bases aligning to TRBD2. From germline, CDR1 is SGHRS and CDR2 YFSETQ. V was pared by 5 bases and J by 2 bases, with 14 bases of the junction left unmatched. The CDR3 length is 17 residues. The CDR3 coding sequence is TGCGCCAGCAGGGACTGGGGGGGGAGCGAGTCCACAGATACGCAGTATTTT. Amino acids: CASRDWGGSESTDTQYF.

This clone was recorded a few times. This rearrangement joins TRBV4-1 to TRBJ2-1, with D possibly TRBD1 on 6 matching bases. The CDR3 is made up of 16 amino acids. Trimming cost V 5 bases and J 6 bases, with 20 bases left between them. Germline CDR1 is MGHRA and CDR2 is YSYEKL. The CDR3 region is CASSSGAGVGVNEQFF. The CDR3 nucleotides read TGCGCCAGCAGCTCAGGGGCTGGGGTGGGGGTCAATGAGCAGTTCTTC.

This chain joins TRBV5-6 and TRBJ2-5; D gene unclear. Trimming removed 2 bases at V and 5 bases at J, with 7 bases between. The CDR3 loop spans 12 amino acids. CDR1 is SGHDT, CDR2 YYEEEE, per germline. The CDR3 sequence is CASSFYVETQYF. The CDR3 DNA follows: TGTGCCAGCAGCTTCTACGTGGAGACCCAGTACTTC.

The genes are TRBV3-1 (or the pseudogene TRBV3-2) and TRBJ2-5, with 9 bases identical to TRBD1. This CDR3 is 15 amino acids long. The germline gives CDR1 LGHDT, CDR2 YNNKEL (reference sequence). The junction had 4 bases not matched to a gene; V was cut back by 1 base and J by 4 bases. In DNA form, the CDR3 reads TGTGCCAGCAGCCAAGCCCAACAGGGGGCAGAGACCCAGTACTTC. This sequence encodes CASSQAQQGAETQYF.

The J gene is TRBJ2-1, the V gene TRBV4-3; TRBD2 might be the D (6 bases). CDR1 and CDR2 from the germline V gene are LGHNA and YSLEER. The V end lost 1 base, the J end lost 4 bases, and 11 bases lay between the germline ends. The CDR3 loop spans 15 amino acids. The CDR3 coding sequence is TGCGCCAGCAGCCAAGTTAGGACTATTTACAATGAGCAGTTCTTC. Translated: CASSQVRTIYNEQFF.

This rearrangement joins TRBV14 to TRBJ2-2, with 13 bases aligning to TRBD2. Germline loops: CDR1 SGHDN, CDR2 FVKESK. This CDR3 spans 16 amino acids. The trim removed 4 bases at V and 3 bases at J, leaving 2 bases unmatched. The CDR3 region is CASSLLAGGYTGELFF. The CDR3 coding sequence is TGTGCCAGCAGCCTACTAGCGGGAGGGTACACCGGGGAGCTGTTTTTT.

The chain carries TRBV5-4 and TRBJ2-7; 15 nucleotides align to TRBD2. CDR1 SGHNT and CDR2 YYREEE come from the germline V gene (reference sequence). The length of the CDR3 is 17 residues. The J segment lost 3 bases and the V segment lost 4 bases, leaving 8 bases of the junction unmatched. The CDR3 loop reads CASSAGTSGRSHYEQYF. Here the CDR3 DNA reads TGTGCCAGCAGCGCCGGGACTAGCGGGAGGTCCCACTACGAGCAGTACTTC.

This chain connects TRBV18 to TRBJ1-1; D gene unclear. The CDR3 runs to 14 residues. In germline, CDR1 is KGHSH, CDR2 LQKENI. Between the trimmed V and J ends, which lost 3 bases and 6 bases, there was a span of 14 bases. The CDR3 region has the DNA TGTGCCAGCTCACCTTTAGGGCTTGGGGCTGAAGCTTTCTTT. Encoded protein: CASSPLGLGAEAFF.

On this clone itself: The same CDR3 is also encoded by other DNA sequences in this sample. The chain carries TRBV18 and TRBJ2-7; no definite D call. V was shortened by 2 bases and J by 2 bases, with 4 bases between the two germline ends. CDR1 and CDR2 from the germline V gene are KGHSH and LQKENI. The CDR3 loop spans 12 amino acids. The CDR3 DNA reads TGTGCCAGCTCACCAGGTCCCTACGAGCAGTACTTC. Translating it yields CASSPGPYEQYF.

V is TRBV6-4 and J is TRBJ2-7; TRBD2 matches at 9 bases. Germline V gene sequence: CDR1 MRHNA, CDR2 SNTAGT. This CDR3 has 17 residues. V lost 5 bases, J lost 2 bases, and 13 bases stayed unmatched. The DNA of the CDR3 is TGTGCCAGCAGTCGCGCTACAGGGACTAGCAGAACCTACGAGCAGTACTTC. Protein product: CASSRATGTSRTYEQYF.

The chain uses TRBV9 and TRBJ2-3, with D possibly matching TRBD2 (5 bases). Germline V lookup: CDR1 SGDLS, CDR2 YYNGEE. The CDR3 covers 15 residues. V was shortened by 0 bases and J by 2 bases, with 10 bases between the two germline ends. This CDR3 reads CASSVGGGFTDTQYF. The CDR3 DNA follows: TGTGCCAGCAGCGTAGGCGGCGGGTTCACAGATACGCAGTATTTT. The variable domain in full, with the rest retrieved from reference TRBV9 and TRBJ2-3, is DSGVTQTPKHLITATGQRVTLRCSPRSGDLSVYWYQQSLDQGLQFLIQYYNGEERAKGNILERFSAQQFPDLHSELNLSSLELGDSALYFCASSVGGGFTDTQYFGPGTRLTVL.

The genes are TRBV9 and TRBJ2-2, with 8 bases that match TRBD2. The V and J ends lost 3 bases and 6 bases, in that order; junction bases with no gene match: 16. Germline V lookup: CDR1 SGDLS, CDR2 YYNGEE. CDR3 size: 18 residues. The CDR3 sequence is CASSGTSLSGRIPGELFF. Written as DNA, the CDR3 is TGTGCCAGCAGCGGGACCTCCCTGAGCGGGAGAATCCCCGGGGAGCTGTTTTTT.

The count of this clone is one. The rearrangement joins TRBV5-1 to TRBJ2-2, with unresolved D. CDR1 is SGHRS and CDR2 is YFSETQ in the germline V gene. The CDR3 runs to 14 residues. Trimming shortened V by 0 bases and J by 1 base, and 4 bases separated the two germline ends. Here the CDR3 reads CASSLGRNTGELFF. The CDR3 nucleotides are TGCGCCAGCAGCTTGGGCAGGAACACCGGGGAGCTGTTTTTT. The whole variable domain, filled in from reference TRBV5-1 and TRBJ2-2, reads KAGVTQTPRYLIKTRGQQVTLSCSPISGHRSVSWYQQTPGQGLQFLFEYFSETQRNKGNFPGRFSGRQFSNSRSEMNVSTLELGDSALYLCASSLGRNTGELFFGEGSRLTVL.

The V and J genes are TRBV7-3 and TRBJ2-5, with a weak D call TRBD1 (7 bases). The germline V and J ends were trimmed by 5 bases and 3 bases, with 13 bases remaining between them. This CDR3 region has 14 residues. CDR1 SGHTA and CDR2 FQGTGA come from the germline V gene. The CDR3 region is CASSPGRGEETQYF. The CDR3 nucleotides are TGTGCCAGCAGCCCCGGCAGGGGGGAAGAGACCCAGTACTTC.

About this clone itself: This sample also contains other DNA sequences that code for the same CDR3. The chain is built from TRBV5-1 and TRBJ2-1; 12 nucleotides agree with TRBD2. V shed 0 bases and J 7 bases; nucleotides not matched to a gene: 2. The length of the CDR3 is 15 residues. Germline V CDR1 and CDR2: SGHRS, YFSETQ. CDR3 loop: CASSLGLAGVNEQFF. The CDR3 DNA reads as TGCGCCAGCAGCTTGGGACTAGCGGGAGTAAATGAGCAGTTCTTC.

The chain is built from TRBV5-1 and TRBJ1-1, with 7 bases matching TRBD1. The length of the CDR3 is 14 residues. V trimming: 2 bases; J trimming: 4 bases; junction bases outside the gene matches: 5. Germline V lookup: CDR1 SGHRS, CDR2 YFSETQ. As DNA, the CDR3 is TGCGCCAGCAGCTTAAGACAGGGCAGCACTGAAGCTTTCTTT. Its protein is CASSLRQGSTEAFF.

The V gene is TRBV28, the J gene TRBJ1-2; 9 nucleotides align to TRBD1. From germline, CDR1 is MDHEN and CDR2 SYDVKM. CDR3 length equals 13 residues. With 5 bases clipped from V and 7 bases from J, the junction kept 5 bases outside the gene matches. CDR3 protein: CASSPGTGFGYTF. The CDR3 coding sequence is TGTGCCAGCAGTCCCGGGACAGGGTTTGGCTACACCTTC.

This clone was detected a few times. The J gene is TRBJ1-5, the V gene TRBV11-2; D is undetermined. This CDR3 is 16 amino acids long. The V gene lost 1 base and the J gene lost 4 bases, with 14 bases spanning the gap. CDR1 and CDR2 from the germline V gene are SGHAT and FQNNGV. CDR3 protein: CASSLVVGWGNQPQHF. The CDR3 DNA reads as TGTGCCAGCAGCTTAGTAGTGGGCTGGGGAAATCAGCCCCAGCATTTT.

The count of this clone is one. The rearrangement uses TRBV6-5 and TRBJ1-5; weak D call: TRBD1 (5 bases). The CDR3 runs to 14 residues. Germline V gives CDR1 MNHEY, CDR2 SVGAGI. The V end lost 6 bases, the J end lost 3 bases, and 12 bases lay between the germline ends. The CDR3 DNA is TGTGCCAGCAGGGAGCAGGGTTTCAATCAGCCCCAGCATTTT. Translated, it gives CASREQGFNQPQHF.